This T cell receptor beta chain was observed in a study of human T cells and chemical hapten exposure. Across the whole study: DPC 0.01% went on the upper back by patch test, with reading at 6 days. Study-wide results and limits: Given that the donors had alopecia, their immune response may differ from that seen in healthy people. Correlating positively with patch test score were the PT1 expanded TCR counts.

Remarks on this clonotype: The antigen is unknown.

V was shortened by 0 bases and J by 0 bases, with 16 bases between the two germline ends. Germline CDR1 and CDR2: LGHNA and YSLEER. CDR3 length equals 18 residues. Stated time point: pre-sensitization, week 0. Indicated treatment: therapeutic diphenylcyclopropenone sensitization with weekly scalp DPC. The drawing of blood occurred before each patch test was applied. From the RACE reads, TCRdb called clonotypes with MiXCR, one entry per CDR3 protein. The sample carries about 80,000 distinct CDR3 sequences, around 15% recorded once. V usage is TRBV4-3 and J usage is TRBJ2-3; D is perhaps TRBD1 (6 bases). The clonotype comes from a woman aged 50 to 60 with alopecia areata. Some clones in this sample may be carry-over from other donors' samples. The sample was whole blood, taken in connection with sensitization to the hapten diphenylcyclopropenone (DPC). The CDR3: CASSQDVQGNSSTDTQYF. The CDR3, as DNA: TGCGCCAGCAGCCAAGATGTACAGGGTAACTCTAGCACAGATACGCAGTATTTT.